This is a list of T cell receptor beta chains from one sample in a study of T cells after posttransplantation cyclophosphamide. This table comes from immunoSEQ multiplex PCR, and its TCRdb copy is limited to in-frame clones, with some not included. The sample yields 9,500 to 15,000 clones, without any singletons. This specimen consisted of PBMCs, obtained after allogeneic stem cell transplant with posttransplant cyclophosphamide. The receptors originated from a female patient aged 40-50 years who received an allogeneic stem cell transplant from a related donor, was CMV-positive, and had acute GVHD only. Some of the T cells may derive from the graft donor. The CDR3 runs from the conserved cysteine through the conserved F or W. Each record gives: D gene, V gene, J gene, clone size, CDR3 protein. D genes are given only for firm matches. The listing skips clone size in some rows; elsewhere it reads once, few, many or a size class.

D: TRBD1
V: TRBV19
J: TRBJ2-2
size: many
CDR3: CASRSPSDRGRTGELFF

D: TRBD2
V: TRBV7-9
J: TRBJ2-1
size: many
CDR3: CASSRTSGSYNEQFF

D: TRBD2
V: TRBV27
J: TRBJ2-5
size: few
CDR3: CASAGGETQYF

D: TRBD1
V: TRBV4-1
J: .
size: few
CDR3: CASSQGTGSVYEQYF

D: .
V: TRBV9
J: TRBJ2-1
size: many
CDR3: CASSTLRDNEQFF

D: TRBD1
V: TRBV9
J: TRBJ2-1
size: few
CDR3: CASSVGPGQGFHEQFF

D: .
V: TRBV7-9
J: TRBJ1-1
size: many
CDR3: CASSARVLGNNEAFF

D: .
V: TRBV5-6
J: TRBJ1-2
size: many
CDR3: CASRPTGTYGYTF

D: .
V: TRBV5-1
J: TRBJ2-1
size: .
CDR3: CASSLYGGLSCNEQFF

D: TRBD2
V: TRBV7-8
J: TRBJ2-4
size: .
CDR3: CASSSRGTILAKNIQYF

D: .
V: TRBV27
J: TRBJ2-5
size: few
CDR3: CASSLSRAQETQYF

D: .
V: TRBV29-1
J: TRBJ2-1
size: .
CDR3: CSVEQLAYEQFF

D: TRBD1
V: TRBV29-1
J: TRBJ1-5
size: few
CDR3: CSVEIPRQGGNQPQHF

D: TRBD1
V: TRBV19
J: TRBJ1-6
size: many
CDR3: CASSIPDRAALHF

D: TRBD1
V: TRBV12-5
J: TRBJ1-1
size: many
CDR3: CASGLVMQGASEAFF

D: .
V: TRBV10-1
J: TRBJ2-7
size: many
CDR3: CASSGNLRGEQYF

D: .
V: TRBV2
J: TRBJ1-2
size: many
CDR3: CASSGGRGRTDGYTF

D: .
V: TRBV30
J: TRBJ1-3
size: many
CDR3: CAWSAGTLGNAIYF

D: .
V: TRBV14
J: TRBJ1-6
size: many
CDR3: CASSQVRENSPLHF

D: .
V: TRBV18
J: TRBJ2-1
size: many
CDR3: CASSPLASSYNEQFF

D: TRBD1
V: TRBV19
J: TRBJ1-2
size: few
CDR3: CASRANTGGGVNGYTF

D: .
V: TRBV7-2
J: TRBJ2-5
size: many
CDR3: CASSLAHAGVAQYF

D: .
V: TRBV19
J: TRBJ2-1
size: .
CDR3: CASSIDRAIGVDEQFF

D: TRBD2
V: TRBV5-4
J: TRBJ2-1
size: many
CDR3: CASSAGTSGVGNEQFF

D: .
V: TRBV9
J: TRBJ2-7
size: many
CDR3: CASSETSGEIYEQYF

D: TRBD1
V: TRBV27
J: TRBJ1-5
size: large
CDR3: CASSSGRGPPDQPQHF

D: .
V: TRBV12-5
J: TRBJ1-4
size: many
CDR3: CASGSRTATNEKLFF

D: .
V: TRBV19
J: TRBJ1-1
size: many
CDR3: CASSMIRARGGGTEAFF

D: .
V: TRBV5-4
J: TRBJ1-4
size: many
CDR3: CASSLAGNEKLFF

D: .
V: TRBV13
J: TRBJ2-1
size: many
CDR3: CASSPQTLSGYNEQFF

D: TRBD2
V: TRBV2
J: TRBJ2-1
size: many
CDR3: CASKAGLAGSYNEQFF

D: .
V: TRBV6-5
J: TRBJ2-5
size: many
CDR3: CASSYQKLQETQYF

D: .
V: TRBV10-3
J: TRBJ1-5
size: many
CDR3: CAISERGSNQPQHF

D: TRBD2
V: TRBV4-1
J: TRBJ2-1
size: many
CDR3: CASRGTILTSPNEQFF

D: TRBD2
V: TRBV7-3
J: TRBJ2-3
size: many
CDR3: CASSLSSGRGSDTQYF

D: .
V: TRBV10-3
J: TRBJ2-2
size: many
CDR3: CATRSTGELFF

D: TRBD1
V: TRBV5-5
J: TRBJ2-3
size: many
CDR3: CASVRTGFGTDTQYF

D: .
V: TRBV7-9
J: TRBJ2-2
size: many
CDR3: CASSLSELSRAGELFF

D: .
V: TRBV29-1
J: TRBJ2-5
size: .
CDR3: CSVVPSGQFQETQYF

D: .
V: TRBV13
J: TRBJ1-3
size: many
CDR3: CASSLGFVPGNTIYF

D: .
V: TRBV10-1
J: TRBJ2-2
size: .
CDR3: CASTGTFNTGELFF

D: TRBD1
V: TRBV5-4
J: TRBJ1-4
size: many
CDR3: CASSLGDRVFGDEKLFF

D: .
V: TRBV6-6
J: TRBJ1-3
size: many
CDR3: CASSYSGLSGNTIYF

D: TRBD1
V: TRBV4-3
J: TRBJ2-2
size: many
CDR3: CASSRDRGTGELFF

D: TRBD1
V: TRBV9
J: TRBJ1-1
size: many
CDR3: CASSVEPGGNTEAFF

D: .
V: TRBV12-5
J: TRBJ2-3
size: many
CDR3: CASGLVQGNTDTQYF

D: .
V: TRBV19
J: TRBJ1-2
size: many
CDR3: CASSPNSYGYTF

D: .
V: TRBV27
J: TRBJ2-3
size: many
CDR3: CASSFLPGSTDTQYF

D: .
V: TRBV9
J: TRBJ2-2
size: many
CDR3: CASGPGQADTGELFF

D: .
V: TRBV29-1
J: TRBJ1-1
size: many
CDR3: CSVDTGQQVRRTEAFF

D: .
V: TRBV7-9
J: TRBJ1-3
size: many
CDR3: CASSTDRNSGNTIYF

D: TRBD1
V: TRBV6-1
J: TRBJ1-1
size: few
CDR3: CASSEATGVGTEAFF

D: .
V: TRBV6-6
J: TRBJ2-5
size: many
CDR3: CASSYMGLQETQYF